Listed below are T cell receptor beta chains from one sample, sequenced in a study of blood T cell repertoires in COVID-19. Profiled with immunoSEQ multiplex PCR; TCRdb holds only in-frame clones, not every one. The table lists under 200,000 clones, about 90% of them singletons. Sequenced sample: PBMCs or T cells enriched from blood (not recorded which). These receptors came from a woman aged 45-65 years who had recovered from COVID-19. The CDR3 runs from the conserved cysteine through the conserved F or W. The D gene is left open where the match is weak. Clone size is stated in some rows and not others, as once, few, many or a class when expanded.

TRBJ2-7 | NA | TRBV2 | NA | CASSETTVGVPQYF | TGTGCCAGCAGTGAAACGACAGTTGGGGTTCCCCAGTACTTC
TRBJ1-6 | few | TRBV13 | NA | CASSVTVGRGNSPLHF | TGTGCCAGCAGCGTAACGGTGGGCAGGGGAAATTCACCCCTCCACTTT
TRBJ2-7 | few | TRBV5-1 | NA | CASSLTASYEQYF | TGCGCCAGCAGCTTGACAGCTTCCTACGAGCAGTACTTC
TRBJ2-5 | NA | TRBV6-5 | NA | CASSYSMAAETQYF | TGTGCCAGCAGTTACTCGATGGCCGCTGAGACCCAGTACTTC
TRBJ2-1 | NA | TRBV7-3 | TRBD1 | CASSLGTGSYNEQFF | TGTGCCAGCAGCCTAGGGACAGGGTCCTACAATGAGCAGTTCTTC
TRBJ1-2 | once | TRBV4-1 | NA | CASSQVNVGGRNGYTF | TGCGCCAGCAGCCAAGTCAATGTAGGGGGTAGAAATGGCTACACCTTC
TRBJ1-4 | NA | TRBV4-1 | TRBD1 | CASSLDRDSTNEKLFF | TGCGCCAGCAGCCTTGACAGGGACTCAACTAATGAAAAACTGTTTTTT
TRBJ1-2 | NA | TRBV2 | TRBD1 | CASTRDRDRGYTF | TGTGCCAGCACCAGGGACAGGGATCGTGGCTACACCTTC
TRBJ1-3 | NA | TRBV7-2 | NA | CASSSAWGPGNTIYF | TGTGCCAGCAGCTCCGCTTGGGGGCCTGGAAACACCATATATTTT
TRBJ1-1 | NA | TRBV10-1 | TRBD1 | CASSVDRDTEAFF | TGCGCCAGCAGCGTGGACAGGGACACTGAAGCTTTCTTT
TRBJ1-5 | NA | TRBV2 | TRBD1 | CASQQGAISNQPQHF | TGTGCCAGCCAACAGGGGGCGATCAGCAATCAGCCCCAGCATTTT
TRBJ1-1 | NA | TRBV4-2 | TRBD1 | CASSQPRTGGTEAFF | TGTGCCAGCAGCCAACCCCGGACAGGGGGCACTGAAGCTTTCTTT
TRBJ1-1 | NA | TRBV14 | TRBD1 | CASSPRRTGTGTEAFF | TGTGCCAGCAGCCCCCGGAGGACAGGGACGGGTACTGAAGCTTTCTTT
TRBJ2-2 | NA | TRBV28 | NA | CASMVQNGELFF | TGTGCCAGCATGGTTCAGAACGGGGAGCTGTTTTTT
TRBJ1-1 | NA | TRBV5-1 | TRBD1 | CASSAGTGVTEAFF | TGCGCCAGCAGCGCCGGGACAGGGGTGACTGAAGCTTTCTTT